These 26 T cell receptor beta chains originate from one sample sequenced in a study of T cell clonality in common variable immunodeficiency. The table came from immunoSEQ multiplex PCR; TCRdb's copy has only in-frame clones and leaves some out. In total the sample includes about 31,000 clones, none of them seen once. Sample: peripheral blood mononuclear cells. These receptors were obtained from a person aged 18 to 69 in good health.

This clone was seen many times. The sequence runs out 3 residues before the end of the CDR3; the remainder is reconstructed from the germline J gene. The rearrangement joins TRBV7-6 to TRBJ2-1, with TRBD1 identical over 8 bases. The V segment lost 4 bases and the J segment 6 bases; nucleotides outside the gene matches: 11. The CDR3 sequence is 16 residues long. The germline V gene encodes CDR1 SGHVS and CDR2 FNYEAQ. The CDR3: CASSSPTGTGSNEQFF. CDR3 DNA, as far as it was read: TGTGCCAGCAGCTCCCCCACCGGGACAGGTTCCAATGAG. The full variable domain, completed using reference TRBV7-6 and TRBJ2-1, is GAGVSQSPRYKVTKRGQDVALRCDPISGHVSLYWYRQALGQGPEFLTYFNYEAQQDKSGLPNDRFSAERPEGSISTLTIQRTEQRDSAMYRCASSSPTGTGSNEQFFGPGTRLTVL.

This clone was observed at least ten times. Read coverage stops 3 residues before the CDR3 terminus; the germline J gene supplies the remainder. The rearrangement joins TRBV29-1 to TRBJ2-1; 10 bases match TRBD2. The CDR3 is 13 amino acids. With V trimmed by 4 bases and J by 3 bases, 0 bases remained unmatched. Germline V gene data show CDR1 as SQVTM and CDR2 as ANQGSEA. The part of the CDR3 DNA that was read is TGCAGCGTTGGGACTAGCGGCTACAATGAG. Translation gives CSVGTSGYNE. The full CDR3 protein reads CSVGTSGYNEQFF.

There are many counts of this clone. The read stops 3 residues short of the end of the CDR3; the missing end is completed from the germline J gene. The V call is TRBV12-5, the J call TRBJ1-2; 8 bases are shared with TRBD1. This CDR3 contains 16 residues. The V gene's germline CDR1 is LGHNT and CDR2 FRNRAP. With V trimmed by 5 bases and J by 2 bases, 10 bases remained unmatched. Partial CDR3 DNA: TGTGCTAGTGGTCCTCCTCAGGGGGCGAAGAACTATGGC. It is translated as CASGPPQGAKNYG. The entire CDR3 protein reads CASGPPQGAKNYGYTF.

This clone was counted between two and nine times. The CDR3 goes on 3 residues after the read ends, and that part is filled in from the germline J gene. This chain joins TRBV7-2 and TRBJ1-4; a weak D match, TRBD1 (6 bases). The CDR3 is made up of 15 amino acids. V gave up 2 bases and J gave up 10 bases, with 17 bases separating them. Germline lookup yields CDR1 SGHTA and CDR2 FQGNSA. The covered CDR3 bases are TGTGCCAGCAGCTTACCCCCCGGACAAGGGGGAAAA. This sequence encodes CASSLPPGQGGK. The whole CDR3 reads CASSLPPGQGGKLFF.

Many counts were recorded for this clone. The read finishes 3 residues shy of the CDR3 end, and the germline J gene is used to complete it. This chain connects TRBV6-1 to TRBJ2-7; 7 nucleotides align to TRBD2. Germline CDR1 is MNHNS and CDR2 is SASEGT. The ends lost 2 bases at V and 2 bases at J; junction bases unmatched: 6. This CDR3 is 15 amino acids long. CDR3 region: CASSERQGGPYEQYF. CDR3 DNA, as far as it was read: TGTGCCAGCAGTGAACGTCAGGGAGGGCCCTACGAG.

This clone was counted a few times. The read ends 3 residues shy of where the CDR3 ends; the end is completed using the germline J gene. The J gene is TRBJ1-2, the V gene TRBV30, with D possibly being TRBD1 (5 bases). Germline CDR1 is GTSNPN and CDR2 is SVGIG (reference sequence). The CDR3 has 13 amino acids. The chain's CDR3 is CAWNRRENNDYTF. CDR3 bases read: TGTGCCTGGAACAGGCGAGAGAACAATGAC.

This clone was observed at least ten times. The read terminates 3 residues before the CDR3 end, so the remaining end is supplied by the germline J gene. The chain has TRBV6-2 or TRBV6-3 and TRBJ2-7; 9 bases are shared with TRBD2. The CDR3 has 15 amino acids. CDR1 and CDR2 (germline): MNHEY, SVGEGT. With 0 bases clipped from V and 2 bases from J, the junction kept 2 bases outside the gene matches. CDR3 protein: CASSYSGLATYEQYF. The covered CDR3 bases are TGTGCCAGCAGTTACTCCGGACTAGCGACCTACGAG.

This clone was seen many times. The read falls 3 residues short of the CDR3 end, and the missing part is taken from the germline J gene. This chain joins TRBV5-6 and TRBJ2-3, with TRBD2 matching 7 bases. The CDR3 is 14 amino acids. V was clipped by 7 bases and J by 7 bases; unmatched bases: 12. Germline V lookup: CDR1 SGHDT, CDR2 YYEEEE. CDR3 amino acids: CASGGGLGLYTQYF. Incomplete CDR3 DNA: TGTGCCAGCGGCGGCGGACTAGGACTATATACG. The whole variable domain, filled in from reference TRBV5-6 and TRBJ2-3, reads DAGVTQSPTHLIKTRGQQVTLRCSPKSGHDTVSWYQQALGQGPQFIFQYYEEEERQRGNFPDRFSGHQFPNYSSELNVNALLLGDSALYLCASGGGLGLYTQYFGPGTRLTVL.

This clone was recorded many times. The DNA ends 3 residues before the CDR3 does, and the rest of the CDR3 is filled in from the germline J gene. The chain uses TRBV5-1 and TRBJ2-3; TRBD1 agrees at 7 bases. Trimming at V came to 4 bases and at J to 2 bases, leaving 10 bases not matched to a gene. CDR1 SGHRS and CDR2 YFSETQ come from the germline V gene. CDR3 length: 16 amino acids. CDR3 region: CASSRDRARITDTQYF. The covered CDR3 bases are TGCGCCAGCAGCCGAGACAGGGCCCGAATCACAGATACG.

This clone was counted ten times or more. The read stops 3 residues short of the end of the CDR3; the missing end is completed from the germline J gene. This chain connects TRBV2 to TRBJ2-1; no definite D call. V lost 3 bases to trimming and J lost 2 bases, with 17 bases between them. The length of the CDR3 is 17 residues. Germline-derived CDR1 and CDR2 are SNHLY and FYNNEI. The CDR3 loop is CASSDKDSFPAYNEQFF. CDR3 bases read: TGTGCCAGCAGTGATAAGGATAGCTTCCCCGCCTACAATGAG. Drawing the rest from reference TRBV2 and TRBJ2-1, the complete variable domain is EPEVTQTPSHQVTQMGQEVILRCVPISNHLYFYWYRQILGQKVEFLVSFYNNEISEKSEIFDDQFSVERPDGSNFTLKIRSTKLEDSAMYFCASSDKDSFPAYNEQFFGPGTRLTVL.

The CDR3 here is CASRHYEQYF. The covered CDR3 bases are TGTGCCAGCAGACATTACGAG. The V gene is TRBV2, the J gene TRBJ2-7; D is undetermined. The CDR3 goes on 3 residues after the read ends, and that part is filled in from the germline J gene. Germline loops: CDR1 SNHLY, CDR2 FYNNEI. This CDR3 region has 10 residues. Trimming stripped 6 bases from V and 4 bases from J, with 4 bases between.

This clone came up many times. The CDR3 extends 3 residues past the end of the read, so its final part is completed from the germline J gene. The rearrangement links TRBV5-4 to TRBJ2-2; D may be TRBD2 (6 bases). CDR3 length: 15 amino acids. V was clipped by 0 bases and J by 4 bases, with 10 bases between them. Germline V lookup: CDR1 SGHNT, CDR2 YYREEE (reference sequence). CDR3 residues: CASSLAGAGTGELFF. CDR3 bases read: TGTGCCAGCAGCTTGGCGGGAGCGGGCACCGGGGAG.

In its sample, this clone was seen many times. The read ends 3 residues before the CDR3 terminus; that terminus is restored from the germline J gene. The chain has TRBV7-3 and TRBJ2-1, with D unclear. CDR3 size: 12 residues. Germline V gene data show CDR1 as SGHTA and CDR2 as FQGTGA. The V end was cut by 4 bases, the J end by 8 bases, with 9 bases between. Partial CDR3 DNA: TGTGCCAGCAGCTCCTTCTCAGATGAG. Protein: CASSSFSDE. The entire CDR3 protein reads CASSSFSDEQFF.

This clone was observed at least ten times. Read coverage stops 3 residues before the CDR3 terminus; the germline J gene supplies the remainder. This chain uses TRBV18 with TRBJ1-2; 8 nucleotides line up with TRBD1. There are 14 residues in the CDR3. V trimming: 4 bases; J trimming: 3 bases; junction bases outside the gene matches: 4. The germline V gene encodes CDR1 KGHSH and CDR2 LQKENI. CDR3 DNA, as far as it was read: TGTGCCAGCTCACAGACAGGGGAAGACTATGGC. This translates into CASSQTGEDYG. The full-length CDR3 reads as CASSQTGEDYGYTF.

This clone was seen many times. Sequencing ends 3 residues short of the CDR3 end; the germline J gene provides the rest. This chain connects TRBV4-2 to TRBJ1-1, with D uncertain. This CDR3 is 14 amino acids long. Trimming cost V 2 bases and J 1 base, with 8 bases left between them. The V gene's germline CDR1 is LGHNA and CDR2 YNFKEQ. CDR3 DNA (partial): TGTGCCAGCAGCCAATCGTCAGAGAACACTGAA. Encoded protein: CASSQSSENTE. The full CDR3 protein is CASSQSSENTEAFF.

Ten or more counts support this clone. The CDR3 goes on 3 residues after the read ends, and that part is filled in from the germline J gene. The chain uses TRBV19 and TRBJ1-1, with 7 nucleotides matching TRBD1. Germline V gives CDR1 LNHDA, CDR2 SQIVND (reference sequence). The CDR3 contains 13 residues. Incomplete CDR3 DNA: TGTGCCAGTAGTACTGCGACAGGGAGGTCG. Its translation: CASSTATGRS. Given in full, the CDR3 is CASSTATGRSAFF.

This clone has more than one count but fewer than ten. The junction departs from germline at one end; a sequencing error may be responsible. The read ends 3 residues early relative to the CDR3; the germline J gene fills the gap. The genes are TRBV2 and TRBJ1-2; 11 nucleotides agree with TRBD1. This CDR3 comprises 14 residues. The germline CDR1 and CDR2 sequences are SNHLY and FYNNEI. CDR3 bases read: TGTGCCAGCAGTGTTTGGACAGGGGGCTATGAC. Translating it yields CASSVWTGGYD. The CDR3 in full is CASSVWTGGYDYTF.

This clone was found many times. The read ends 3 residues early relative to the CDR3; the germline J gene fills the gap. This chain links TRBV11-2 with TRBJ2-1, with TRBD2 matching 12 bases. CDR3 length: 14 residues. After removal of 5 bases from V and 4 bases from J, the junction contained 0 bases not matched to a gene. The germline gives CDR1 SGHAT, CDR2 FQNNGV. CDR3 DNA (partial): TGTGCCAGCAGCGGACTAGCGGGATACAATGAG. Encoded protein: CASSGLAGYNE. The whole CDR3 sequence is CASSGLAGYNEQFF.

This clone was counted ten times or more. The CDR3 end lies 3 residues beyond the end of the read and is filled in from the germline J gene. J is TRBJ2-1 and V is TRBV29-1; TRBD2 matches 13 bases. J gave up 4 bases and V 6 bases, and 15 bases lay outside the gene matches. The CDR3 length is 18 residues. CDR1 and CDR2 (germline): SQVTM, ANQGSEA. CDR3 amino acids: CSVGWGPGLAGSYNEQFF. CDR3 DNA, as far as it was read: TGCAGCGTCGGCTGGGGACCGGGACTAGCGGGGTCTTACAATGAG.

This clone appeared many times. The read terminates 3 residues ahead of where the CDR3 ends, so the germline J gene completes it. The chain couples TRBV30 to TRBJ2-5; tentative D call: TRBD1 (5 bases). The germline V gene encodes CDR1 GTSNPN and CDR2 SVGIG (reference sequence). This CDR3 contains 12 residues. V shed 3 bases and J shed 7 bases, with 12 bases lying between them. The CDR3 here is CAWRSQGGTQYF. The part of the CDR3 DNA that was read is TGTGCCTGGAGATCCCAGGGTGGGACC. Together with reference TRBV30 and TRBJ2-5, the CDR3 gives the full variable domain: SQTIHQWPATLVQPVGSPLSLECTVEGTSNPNLYWYRQAAGRGLQLLFYSVGIGQISSEVPQNLSASRPQDRQFILSSKKLLLSDSGFYLCAWRSQGGTQYFGPGTRLLVL.

This clone was seen ten or more times. The CDR3 end falls 3 residues outside the read, so it is completed with the germline J gene. The chain couples TRBV7-2 to TRBJ2-7; 9 nucleotides agree with TRBD2. The V segment lost 3 bases and the J segment 2 bases; nucleotides outside the gene matches: 5. In germline, CDR1 is SGHTA, CDR2 FQGNSA. This CDR3 is 15 amino acids long. This CDR3 is CASSLGLAAPYEQYF. CDR3 bases read: TGTGCCAGCAGCTTGGGACTAGCCGCCCCCTACGAG. Full variable domain (missing parts from reference TRBV7-2 and TRBJ2-7): GAGVSQSPSNKVTEKGKDVELRCDPISGHTALYWYRQSLGQGLEFLIYFQGNSAPDKSGLPSDRFSAERTGGSVSTLTIQRTQQEDSAVYLCASSLGLAAPYEQYFGPGTRLTVT.

This clone was recorded at least ten times. Coverage ceases 3 residues before the CDR3 finishes, and the germline J gene fills in the end. V is TRBV6-2 or TRBV6-3 and J is TRBJ2-2, with D possibly TRBD1 on 5 matching bases. In germline, CDR1 is MNHEY, CDR2 SVGEGT. The CDR3 is made up of 14 amino acids. This chain's CDR3 is CASSYNSGANVLFF. The covered CDR3 bases are TGTGCCAGCAGTTACAACTCTGGGGCCAACGTG.

This clone was seen many times. The chain's CDR3 is CASSSQGVNEQFF. CDR3 DNA, as far as it was read: TGTGCCAGCAGCTCACAGGGGGTCAATGAG. V gene TRBV2 combines with J gene TRBJ2-1, with TRBD1 identical over 8 bases. The read terminates 3 residues ahead of where the CDR3 ends, so the germline J gene completes it. The CDR3 is made up of 13 amino acids. V gave up 6 bases and J gave up 6 bases; unmatched junction bases: 4. Per the germline V gene, CDR1 is SNHLY and CDR2 is FYNNEI.

This clone has a count of ten or more. With the read ending 3 residues before the CDR3 end, the germline J gene is used to fill in that end. The chain is built from TRBV9 and TRBJ2-7, with D uncertain. This CDR3 comprises 13 residues. Germline V CDR1 and CDR2: SGDLS, YYNGEE. V was cut by 1 base and J by 3 bases, with 8 bases left in between. The part of the CDR3 DNA that was read is TGTGCCAGCAGCGTATCACAAGGCTACGAG. This translates into CASSVSQGYE. The entire CDR3 sequence reads CASSVSQGYEQYF.

This clone was detected many times. The read ends 3 residues early relative to the CDR3; the germline J gene fills the gap. The chain carries TRBV2 and TRBJ1-1; D remains ambiguous. CDR1 is SNHLY and CDR2 is FYNNEI in the germline V gene. This CDR3 has 13 residues. The CDR3 loop is CASATSQLGEAFF. CDR3 DNA (partial): TGTGCCAGTGCCACTTCCCAGCTAGGAGAA.

The table lists this clone with a few counts. This clone may be a read error of a much larger clone one base away. The CDR3 protein is CASGGARETQYF. The sequenced CDR3 bases are TGTGCCAGCGGGGGGGCGCGGGAGACG. V and J are TRBV2 and TRBJ2-3; maybe TRBD2 (7 bases). The read is 3 residues too short to cover the CDR3 end, so that end is filled in from the germline J gene. The CDR3 runs 12 residues. Germline V gene sequence: CDR1 SNHLY, CDR2 FYNNEI.